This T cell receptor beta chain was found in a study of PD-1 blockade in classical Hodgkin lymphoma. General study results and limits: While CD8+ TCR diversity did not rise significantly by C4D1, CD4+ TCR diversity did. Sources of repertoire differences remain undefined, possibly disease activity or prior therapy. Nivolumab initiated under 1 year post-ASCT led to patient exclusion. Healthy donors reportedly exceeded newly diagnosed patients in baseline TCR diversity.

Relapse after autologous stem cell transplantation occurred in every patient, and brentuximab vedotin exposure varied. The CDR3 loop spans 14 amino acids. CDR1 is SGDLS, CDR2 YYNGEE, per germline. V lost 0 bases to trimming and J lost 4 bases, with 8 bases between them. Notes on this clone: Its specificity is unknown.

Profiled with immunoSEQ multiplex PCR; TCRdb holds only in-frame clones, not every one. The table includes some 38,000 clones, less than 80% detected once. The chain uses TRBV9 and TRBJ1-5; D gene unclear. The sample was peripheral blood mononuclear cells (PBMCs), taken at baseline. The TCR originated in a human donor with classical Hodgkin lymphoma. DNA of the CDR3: TGTGCCAGCAGCGTAGATATAGGAAATCAGCCCCAGCATTTT. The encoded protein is CASSVDIGNQPQHF.